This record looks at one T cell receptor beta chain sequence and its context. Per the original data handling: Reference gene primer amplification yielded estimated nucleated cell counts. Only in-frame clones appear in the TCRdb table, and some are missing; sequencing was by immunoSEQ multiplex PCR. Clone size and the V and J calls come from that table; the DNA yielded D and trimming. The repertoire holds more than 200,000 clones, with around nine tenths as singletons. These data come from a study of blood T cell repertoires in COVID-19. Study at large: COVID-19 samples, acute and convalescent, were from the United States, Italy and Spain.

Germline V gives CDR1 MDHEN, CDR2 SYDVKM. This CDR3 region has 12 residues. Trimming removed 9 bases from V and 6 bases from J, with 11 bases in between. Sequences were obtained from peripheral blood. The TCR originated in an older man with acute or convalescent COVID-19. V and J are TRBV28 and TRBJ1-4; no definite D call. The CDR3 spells CASGSEYEKLFF. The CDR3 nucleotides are TGTGCCAGTGGCAGCGAGTATGAAAAACTGTTTTTT. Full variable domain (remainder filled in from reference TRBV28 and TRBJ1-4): DVKVTQSSRYLVKRTGEKVFLECVQDMDHENMFWYRQDPGLGLRLIYFSYDVKMKEKGDIPEGYSVSREKKERFSLILESASTNQTSMYLCASGSEYEKLFFGSGTQLSVL.